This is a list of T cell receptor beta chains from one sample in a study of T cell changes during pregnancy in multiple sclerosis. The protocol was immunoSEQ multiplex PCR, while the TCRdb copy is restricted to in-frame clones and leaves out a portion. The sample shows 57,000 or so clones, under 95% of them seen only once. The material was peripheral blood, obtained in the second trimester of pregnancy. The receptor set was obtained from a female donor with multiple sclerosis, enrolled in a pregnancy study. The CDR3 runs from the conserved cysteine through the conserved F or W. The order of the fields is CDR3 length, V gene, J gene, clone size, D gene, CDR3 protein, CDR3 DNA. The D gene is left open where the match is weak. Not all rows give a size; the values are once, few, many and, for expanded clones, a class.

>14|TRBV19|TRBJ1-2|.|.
CASRNPGGGYGYTF
TGTGCCAGTAGGAATCCTGGAGGTGGCTATGGCTACACCTTC
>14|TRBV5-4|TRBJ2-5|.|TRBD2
CASSAGTSQETQYF
TGTGCCAGCAGCGCCGGGACTAGCCAGGAGACCCAGTACTTC
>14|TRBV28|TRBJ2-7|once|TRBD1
CASSPRTGGREQYF
TGTGCCAGCAGTCCCCGGACAGGGGGGAGGGAGCAGTACTTC
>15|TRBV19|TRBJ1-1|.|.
CASSMQEVVNTEAFF
TGTGCCAGTAGTATGCAGGAGGTTGTGAACACTGAAGCTTTCTTT
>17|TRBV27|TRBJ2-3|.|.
CASSLRTRGGITDTQYF
TGTGCCAGCAGTTTACGGACTAGGGGGGGTATCACAGATACGCAGTATTTT
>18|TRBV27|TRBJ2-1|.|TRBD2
CASSLQGVSGGAYNEQFF
TGTGCCAGCAGTTTACAGGGTGTTAGCGGGGGGGCCTACAATGAGCAGTTCTTC
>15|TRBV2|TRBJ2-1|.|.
CASSDILGGEGEQFF
TGTGCCAGCAGTGATATATTGGGGGGAGAAGGTGAGCAGTTCTTC
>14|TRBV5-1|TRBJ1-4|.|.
CASSWSGQSEKLFF
TGCGCCAGCAGCTGGAGTGGACAGAGTGAAAAACTGTTTTTT
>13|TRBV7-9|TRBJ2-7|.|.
CASSFTGTGEQYF
TGTGCCAGCAGCTTCACAGGGACGGGCGAGCAGTACTTC
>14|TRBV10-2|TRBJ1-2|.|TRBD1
CASRGDRSNYGYTF
TGCGCCAGCAGGGGGGACAGGTCTAACTATGGCTACACCTTC
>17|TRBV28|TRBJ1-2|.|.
CASSVRGWQTYNYGYTF
TGTGCCAGCAGTGTGCGGGGTTGGCAGACCTATAACTATGGCTACACCTTC
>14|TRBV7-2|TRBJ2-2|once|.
CASSQTGYTGELFF
TGTGCCAGCAGTCAAACAGGGTACACCGGGGAGCTGTTTTTT
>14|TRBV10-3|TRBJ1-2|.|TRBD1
CAIGSGQGNYGYTF
TGTGCCATCGGATCGGGACAGGGAAACTATGGCTACACCTTC
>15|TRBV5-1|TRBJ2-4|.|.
CASSLAPNSKNIQYF
TGCGCCAGCAGCTTGGCCCCTAATTCCAAAAACATTCAGTACTTC
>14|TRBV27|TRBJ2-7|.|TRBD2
CASSFGGFVYEQYF
TGTGCCAGCAGTTTCGGGGGGTTTGTCTACGAGCAGTACTTC
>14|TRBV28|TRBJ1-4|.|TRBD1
CASRYRGSLEKLFF
TGTGCCAGTAGATACAGGGGGAGCCTGGAAAAACTGTTTTTT
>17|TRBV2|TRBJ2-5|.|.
CASSENGGTVTQETQYF
TGTGCCAGCAGTGAAAATGGAGGGACAGTAACTCAAGAGACCCAGTACTTC
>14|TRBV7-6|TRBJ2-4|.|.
CASSLAGPGDIQYF
TGTGCCAGCAGCTTAGCGGGTCCCGGGGACATTCAGTACTTC
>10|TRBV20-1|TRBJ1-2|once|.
CSAWGLGYTF
TGCAGTGCTTGGGGGCTTGGCTACACCTTC
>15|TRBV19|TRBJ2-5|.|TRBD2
CASSPRDYYQETQYF
TGTGCCAGTAGTCCCCGGGACTACTACCAAGAGACCCAGTACTTC
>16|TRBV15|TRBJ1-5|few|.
CATSRDPRTVNQPQHF
TGTGCCACCAGCAGAGACCCCCGCACGGTCAATCAGCCCCAGCATTTT
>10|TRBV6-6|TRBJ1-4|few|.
CATPGEKLFF
TGTGCCACACCAGGGGAAAAACTGTTTTTT